The clone carrying this T cell receptor (beta chain) was seen a single time. These data come from a study of PD-L1 blockade in urothelial cancer. Study at large: Patients commenced atezolizumab in about 2014, and it was given at 1,200 mg intravenously every 3 weeks.

Germline CDR1 is MDHEN and CDR2 is SYDVKM. V was clipped by 8 bases and J by 6 bases, with 11 bases between them. The CDR3 is 13 residues long. Each PCR reaction had synthetic TCR analog templates spiked into it. TCRdb's table, derived via immunoSEQ multiplex PCR, lists solely in-frame clones and lacks some. This sample carries over 45,000 clones, around nine tenths of them seen once, and the ten largest clones take approximately 7.1%. The chain recombines TRBV28 with TRBJ1-6, with no clear D. The source material was PBMCs, sampled around atezolizumab (anti-PD-L1) treatment. The receptor was derived from a man aged 55 to 70 with urothelial cancer. CDR3 nucleotide sequence: TGTGCCAGCGGCGAACAGATTAATTCACCCCTCCACTTT. Translating it yields CASGEQINSPLHF.